Listed below are T cell receptor beta chains from one sample, sequenced in a study of shared clonotypes between healthy human individuals. The data were produced by immunoSEQ multiplex PCR, yet TCRdb's version contains in-frame clones alone and is incomplete. The repertoire holds 1.5 million to 2.5 million clones, about 95% seen once, with 1% to 1.5% in the top ten. Material: naive CD8+ T cells sorted from blood. The receptors were gathered from a man aged 18 to 29 in good health. Both conserved end residues are part of each CDR3. Fields, in order: J gene, V gene, CDR3 protein.

TRBJ2-7	TRBV27	CASSLSPGSYEQYF
TRBJ2-5	TRBV13	CASSSRLAGYQETQYF
TRBJ2-7	TRBV6-5	CASSYSGGTDEQYF
TRBJ1-2	TRBV27	CASSLLQGAGYTF
TRBJ2-7	TRBV19	CASSIAGDPYEQYF
TRBJ2-3	TRBV4-1	CASFRQGIDTQYF
TRBJ1-1	TRBV9	CASSVGGLTEAFF
TRBJ2-5	TRBV4-1	CASSQLLAGGPLQETQYF
TRBJ1-4	TRBV4-3	CASSQYTGMANEKLFF
TRBJ2-3	TRBV11-2	CASRPDTDTQYF
TRBJ1-4	TRBV9	CASSVGGGFFNEKLFF
TRBJ2-3	TRBV27	CASSLSPPGQVTDTQYF
TRBJ2-2	TRBV15	CATSGTPNTGELFF
TRBJ1-2	TRBV10-2	CASSGQVTGAGYTF
TRBJ2-5	TRBV30	CAWEEAPGGTQYF
TRBJ2-2	TRBV6-5	CASGQDTGELFF
TRBJ2-1	TRBV2	CASSDFLSGEMYNEQFF
TRBJ1-2	TRBV18	CASSPPDGPGLYGYTF
TRBJ1-1	TRBV5-4	CASSFTGGNTEAFF
TRBJ2-5	TRBV7-8	CASSERLAGEVQETQYF
TRBJ2-1	TRBV4-3	CASSPDRDRGFLNEQFF
TRBJ1-3	TRBV4-1	CASSPEGLAGNTIYF
TRBJ2-3	TRBV4-3	CASSQDTAASTDTQYF
TRBJ2-3	TRBV11-2	CASSLLAGGRTDTQYF
TRBJ2-7	TRBV5-1	CASSPEVGLDLEQYF
TRBJ2-3	TRBV5-6	CASSTGTGSIPDTQYF